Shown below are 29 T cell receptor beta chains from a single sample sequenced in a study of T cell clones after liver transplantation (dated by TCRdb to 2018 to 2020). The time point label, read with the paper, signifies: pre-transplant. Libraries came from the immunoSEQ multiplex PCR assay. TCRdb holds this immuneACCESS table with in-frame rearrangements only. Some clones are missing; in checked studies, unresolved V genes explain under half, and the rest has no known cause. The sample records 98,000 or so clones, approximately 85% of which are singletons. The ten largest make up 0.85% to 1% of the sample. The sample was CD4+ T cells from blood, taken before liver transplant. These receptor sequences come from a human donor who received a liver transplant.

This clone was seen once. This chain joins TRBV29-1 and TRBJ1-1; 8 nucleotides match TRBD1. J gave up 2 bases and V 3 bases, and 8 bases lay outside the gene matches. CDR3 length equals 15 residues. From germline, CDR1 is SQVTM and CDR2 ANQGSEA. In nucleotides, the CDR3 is TGCAGCGTTGATAGGGCAGGGGGCGGAAACACTGAAGCTTTCTTT. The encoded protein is CSVDRAGGGNTEAFF.

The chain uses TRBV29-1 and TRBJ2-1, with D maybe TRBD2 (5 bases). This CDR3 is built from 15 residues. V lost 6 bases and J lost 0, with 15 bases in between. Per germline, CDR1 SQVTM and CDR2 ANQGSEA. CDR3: CSVATSGASYNEQFF. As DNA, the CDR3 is TGCAGCGTCGCTACAAGCGGAGCCTCCTACAATGAGCAGTTCTTC.

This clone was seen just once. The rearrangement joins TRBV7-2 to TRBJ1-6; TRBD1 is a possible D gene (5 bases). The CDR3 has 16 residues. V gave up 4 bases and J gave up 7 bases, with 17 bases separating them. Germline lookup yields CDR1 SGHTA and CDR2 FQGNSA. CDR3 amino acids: CASSSSRHGGNSPLHF. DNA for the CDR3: TGTGCCAGCAGCTCCTCACGACACGGGGGGAATTCACCCCTCCACTTT.

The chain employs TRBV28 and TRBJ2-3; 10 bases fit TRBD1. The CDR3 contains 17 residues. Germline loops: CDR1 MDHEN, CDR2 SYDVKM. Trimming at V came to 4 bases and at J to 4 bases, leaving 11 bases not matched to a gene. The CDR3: CASSSYGQGGISDTQYF. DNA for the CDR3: TGTGCCAGCAGTTCCTATGGACAGGGGGGTATATCAGATACGCAGTATTTT.

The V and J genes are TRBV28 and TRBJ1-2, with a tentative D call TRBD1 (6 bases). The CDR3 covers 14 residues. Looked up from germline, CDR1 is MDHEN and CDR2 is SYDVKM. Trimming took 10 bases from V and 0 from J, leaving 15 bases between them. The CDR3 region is CATPQGGSNYGYTF. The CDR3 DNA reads TGTGCCACCCCACAGGGTGGTTCTAACTATGGCTACACCTTC.

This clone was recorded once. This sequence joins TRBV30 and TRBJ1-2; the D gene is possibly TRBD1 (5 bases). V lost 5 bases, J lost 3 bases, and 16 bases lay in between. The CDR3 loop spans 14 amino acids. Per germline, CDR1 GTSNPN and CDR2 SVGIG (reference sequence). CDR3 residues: CAWGTAGGDYGYTF. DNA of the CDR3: TGTGCCTGGGGGACCGCGGGCGGAGACTATGGCTACACCTTC.

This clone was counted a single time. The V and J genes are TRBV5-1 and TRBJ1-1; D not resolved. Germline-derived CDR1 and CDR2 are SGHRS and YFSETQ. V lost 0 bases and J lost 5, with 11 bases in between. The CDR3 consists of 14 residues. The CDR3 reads CASSLEAKGTEAFF. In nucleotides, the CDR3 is TGCGCCAGCAGCTTGGAGGCGAAAGGGACTGAAGCTTTCTTT. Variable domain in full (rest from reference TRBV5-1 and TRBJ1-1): KAGVTQTPRYLIKTRGQQVTLSCSPISGHRSVSWYQQTPGQGLQFLFEYFSETQRNKGNFPGRFSGRQFSNSRSEMNVSTLELGDSALYLCASSLEAKGTEAFFGQGTRLTVV.

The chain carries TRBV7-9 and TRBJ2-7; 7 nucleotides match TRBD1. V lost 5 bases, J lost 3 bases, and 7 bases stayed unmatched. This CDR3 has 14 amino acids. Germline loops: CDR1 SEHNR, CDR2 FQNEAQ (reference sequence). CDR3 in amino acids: CASSPDRALYEQYF. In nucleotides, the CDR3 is TGTGCCAGCAGCCCCGACAGGGCTCTCTACGAGCAGTACTTC.

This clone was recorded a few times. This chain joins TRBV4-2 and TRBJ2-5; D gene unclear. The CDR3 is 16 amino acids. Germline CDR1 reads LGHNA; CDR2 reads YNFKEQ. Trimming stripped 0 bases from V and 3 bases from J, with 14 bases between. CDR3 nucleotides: TGTGCCAGCAGCCAAGATGTAAGGGTAGGTGAAGAGACCCAGTACTTC. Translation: CASSQDVRVGEETQYF.

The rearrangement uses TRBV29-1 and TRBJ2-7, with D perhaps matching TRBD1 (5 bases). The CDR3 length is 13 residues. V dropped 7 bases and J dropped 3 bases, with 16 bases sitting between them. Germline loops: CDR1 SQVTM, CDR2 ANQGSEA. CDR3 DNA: TGCAGCGCGGTAGGGGTAAAGAACTACGAGCAGTACTTC. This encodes CSAVGVKNYEQYF.

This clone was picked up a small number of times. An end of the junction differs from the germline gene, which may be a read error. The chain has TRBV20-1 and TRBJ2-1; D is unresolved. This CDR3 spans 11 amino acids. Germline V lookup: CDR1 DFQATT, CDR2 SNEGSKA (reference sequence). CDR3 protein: CSAKEKTSRIF. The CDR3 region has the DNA TGCAGTGCTAAGGAGAAAACAAGCAGGATCTTC.

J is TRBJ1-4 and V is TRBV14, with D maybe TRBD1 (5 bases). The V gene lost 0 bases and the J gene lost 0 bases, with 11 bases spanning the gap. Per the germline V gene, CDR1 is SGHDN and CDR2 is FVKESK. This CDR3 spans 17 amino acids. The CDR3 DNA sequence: TGTGCCAGCAGCCAAGATAAGGGGCTGGCAACTAATGAAAAACTGTTTTTT. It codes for CASSQDKGLATNEKLFF. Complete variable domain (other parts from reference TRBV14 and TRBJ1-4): EAGVTQFPSHSVIEKGQTVTLRCDPISGHDNLYWYRRVMGKEIKFLLHFVKESKQDESGMPNNRFLAERTGGTYSTLKVQPAELEDSGVYFCASSQDKGLATNEKLFFGSGTQLSVL.

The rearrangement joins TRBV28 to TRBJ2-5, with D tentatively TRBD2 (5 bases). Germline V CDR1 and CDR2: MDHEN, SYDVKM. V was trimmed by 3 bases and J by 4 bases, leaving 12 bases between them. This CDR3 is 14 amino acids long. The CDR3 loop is CASSLWRRRETQYF. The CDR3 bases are TGTGCCAGCAGTTTGTGGAGGCGGCGAGAGACCCAGTACTTC. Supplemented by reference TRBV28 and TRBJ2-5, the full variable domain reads DVKVTQSSRYLVKRTGEKVFLECVQDMDHENMFWYRQDPGLGLRLIYFSYDVKMKEKGDIPEGYSVSREKKERFSLILESASTNQTSMYLCASSLWRRRETQYFGPGTRLLVL.

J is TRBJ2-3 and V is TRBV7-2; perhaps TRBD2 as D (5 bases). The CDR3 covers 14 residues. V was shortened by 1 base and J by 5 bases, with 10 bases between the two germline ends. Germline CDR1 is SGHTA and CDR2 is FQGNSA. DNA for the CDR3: TGTGCCAGCAGCTTAGAAAGGCGGGTAGATACGCAGTATTTT. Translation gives CASSLERRVDTQYF.

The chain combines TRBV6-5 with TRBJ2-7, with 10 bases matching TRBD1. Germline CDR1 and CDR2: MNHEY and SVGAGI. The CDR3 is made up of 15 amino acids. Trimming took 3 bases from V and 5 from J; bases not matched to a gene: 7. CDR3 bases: TGTGCCAGCAGTTATACCGGGACAGGGGCCCACGAGCAGTACTTC. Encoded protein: CASSYTGTGAHEQYF.

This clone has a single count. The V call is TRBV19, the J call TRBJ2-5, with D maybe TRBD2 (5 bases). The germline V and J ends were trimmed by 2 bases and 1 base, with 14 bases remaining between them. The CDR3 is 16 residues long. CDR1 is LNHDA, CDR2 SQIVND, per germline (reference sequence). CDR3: CASSINPPRGQETQYF. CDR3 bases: TGTGCCAGTAGTATAAACCCCCCTCGGGGCCAAGAGACCCAGTACTTC.

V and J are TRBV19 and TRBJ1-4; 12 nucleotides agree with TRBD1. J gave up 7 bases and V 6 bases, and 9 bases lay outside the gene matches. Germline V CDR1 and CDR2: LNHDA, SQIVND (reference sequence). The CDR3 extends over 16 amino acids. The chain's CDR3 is CASSTGTGGGGEKLFF. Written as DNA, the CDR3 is TGTGCCAGTAGCACCGGGACAGGGGGCGGCGGTGAAAAACTGTTTTTT.

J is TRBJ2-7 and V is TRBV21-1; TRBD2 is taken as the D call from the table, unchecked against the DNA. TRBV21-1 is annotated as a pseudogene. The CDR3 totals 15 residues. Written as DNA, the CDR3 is TGTGCCAGCACCTGTAGGGAGTGCGGGACCTACGAGCAGTACTTC. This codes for CASTCRECGTYEQYF.

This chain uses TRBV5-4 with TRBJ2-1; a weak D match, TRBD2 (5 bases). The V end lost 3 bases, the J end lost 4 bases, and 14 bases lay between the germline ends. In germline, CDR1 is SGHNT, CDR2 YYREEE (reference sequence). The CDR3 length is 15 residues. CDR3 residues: CASSSKDSRYNEQFF. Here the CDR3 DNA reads TGTGCCAGCAGCTCAAAGGACTCGAGGTACAATGAGCAGTTCTTC.

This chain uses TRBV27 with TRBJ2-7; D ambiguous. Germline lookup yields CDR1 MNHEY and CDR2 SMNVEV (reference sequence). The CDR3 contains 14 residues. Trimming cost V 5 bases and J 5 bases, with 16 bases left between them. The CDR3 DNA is TGTGCCAGCAGTCGCCTCCGAGGAAGGGACGAGCAGTACTTC. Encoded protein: CASSRLRGRDEQYF.

The DNA for the CDR3 is TGCGCCAGCAGCTTGGCCCTACTAGCTAACTATGGCTACACCTTC. It translates to CASSLALLANYGYTF. V and J are TRBV5-1 and TRBJ1-2; D not certain. The V gene lost 0 bases and the J gene lost 0 bases, with 9 bases spanning the gap. There are 15 residues in the CDR3. Germline V gene lookup returns CDR1 SGHRS and CDR2 YFSETQ. Full variable domain (rest looked up from reference TRBV5-1 and TRBJ1-2): KAGVTQTPRYLIKTRGQQVTLSCSPISGHRSVSWYQQTPGQGLQFLFEYFSETQRNKGNFPGRFSGRQFSNSRSEMNVSTLELGDSALYLCASSLALLANYGYTFGSGTRLTVV.

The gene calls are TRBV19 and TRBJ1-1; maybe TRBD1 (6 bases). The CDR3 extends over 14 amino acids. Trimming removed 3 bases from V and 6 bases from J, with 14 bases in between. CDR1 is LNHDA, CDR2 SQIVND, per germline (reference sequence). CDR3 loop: CASSIRGAVAEAFF. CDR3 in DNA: TGTGCCAGTAGTATTCGGGGGGCGGTCGCTGAAGCTTTCTTT.

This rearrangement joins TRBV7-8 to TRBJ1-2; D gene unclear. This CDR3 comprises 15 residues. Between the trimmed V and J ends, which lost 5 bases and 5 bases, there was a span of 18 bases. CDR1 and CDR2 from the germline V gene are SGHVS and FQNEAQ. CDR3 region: CASSLQDPEIYGYTF. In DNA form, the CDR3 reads TGTGCCAGCAGCCTCCAGGATCCTGAAATATATGGCTACACCTTC.

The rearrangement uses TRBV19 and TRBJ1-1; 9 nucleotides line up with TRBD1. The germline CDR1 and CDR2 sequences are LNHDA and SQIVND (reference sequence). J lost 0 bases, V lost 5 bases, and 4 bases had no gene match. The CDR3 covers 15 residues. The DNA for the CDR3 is TGTGCCAGTAGTCCTGGACAGGGGATGAACACTGAAGCTTTCTTT. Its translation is CASSPGQGMNTEAFF.

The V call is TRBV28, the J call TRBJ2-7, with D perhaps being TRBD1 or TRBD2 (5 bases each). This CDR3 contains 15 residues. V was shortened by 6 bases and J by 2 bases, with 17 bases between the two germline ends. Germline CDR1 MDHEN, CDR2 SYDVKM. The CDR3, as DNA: TGTGCCAGCAGCCCGAGGGGTAGTAGCGCCTACGAGCAGTACTTC. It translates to CASSPRGSSAYEQYF.

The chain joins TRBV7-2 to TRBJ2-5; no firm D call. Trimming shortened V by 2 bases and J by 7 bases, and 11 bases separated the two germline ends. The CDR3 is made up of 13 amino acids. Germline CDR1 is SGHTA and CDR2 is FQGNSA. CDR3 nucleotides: TGTGCCAGCAGCTTAACATCCGTAGGGACCCAGTACTTC. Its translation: CASSLTSVGTQYF.

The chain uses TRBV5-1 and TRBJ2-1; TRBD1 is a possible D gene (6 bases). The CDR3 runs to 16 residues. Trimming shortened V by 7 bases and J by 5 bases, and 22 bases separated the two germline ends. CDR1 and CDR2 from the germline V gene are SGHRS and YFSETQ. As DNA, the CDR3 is TGCGCCAGCCGTAAGACCGGGACAACTATGAACAATGAGCAGTTCTTC. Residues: CASRKTGTTMNNEQFF. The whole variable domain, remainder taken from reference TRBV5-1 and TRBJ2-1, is KAGVTQTPRYLIKTRGQQVTLSCSPISGHRSVSWYQQTPGQGLQFLFEYFSETQRNKGNFPGRFSGRQFSNSRSEMNVSTLELGDSALYLCASRKTGTTMNNEQFFGPGTRLTVL.

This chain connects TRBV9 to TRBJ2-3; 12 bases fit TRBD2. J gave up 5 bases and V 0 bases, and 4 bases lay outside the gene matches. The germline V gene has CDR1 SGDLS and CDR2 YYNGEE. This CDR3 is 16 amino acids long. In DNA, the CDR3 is TGTGCCAGCAGCGTAGAGCTAGCGGGAGGGGGAGATACGCAGTATTTT. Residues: CASSVELAGGGDTQYF.

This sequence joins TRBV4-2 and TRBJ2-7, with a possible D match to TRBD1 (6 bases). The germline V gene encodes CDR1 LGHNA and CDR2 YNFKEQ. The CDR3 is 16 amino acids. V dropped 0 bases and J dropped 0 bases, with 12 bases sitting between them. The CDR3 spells CASSQEGDTFSYEQYF. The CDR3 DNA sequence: TGTGCCAGCAGCCAAGAAGGGGACACGTTCTCCTACGAGCAGTACTTC.